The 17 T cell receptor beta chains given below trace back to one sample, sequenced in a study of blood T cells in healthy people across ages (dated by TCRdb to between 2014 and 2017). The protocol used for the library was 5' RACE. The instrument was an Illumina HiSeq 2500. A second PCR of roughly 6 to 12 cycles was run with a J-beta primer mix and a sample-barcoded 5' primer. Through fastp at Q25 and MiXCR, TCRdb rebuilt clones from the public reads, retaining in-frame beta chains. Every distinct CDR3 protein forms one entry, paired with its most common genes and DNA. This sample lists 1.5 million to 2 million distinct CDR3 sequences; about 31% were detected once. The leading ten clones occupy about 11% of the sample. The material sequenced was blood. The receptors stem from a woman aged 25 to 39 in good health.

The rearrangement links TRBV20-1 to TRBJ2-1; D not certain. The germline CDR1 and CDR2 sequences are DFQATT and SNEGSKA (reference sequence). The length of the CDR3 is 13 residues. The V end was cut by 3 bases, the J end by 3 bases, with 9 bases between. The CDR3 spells CSARSENYNEQFF. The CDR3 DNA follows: TGCAGTGCTAGGAGCGAAAACTACAATGAGCAGTTCTTC.

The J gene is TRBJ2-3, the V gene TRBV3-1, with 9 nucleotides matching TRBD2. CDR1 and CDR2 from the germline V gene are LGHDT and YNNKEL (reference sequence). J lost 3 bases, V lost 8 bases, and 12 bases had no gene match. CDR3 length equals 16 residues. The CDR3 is CASALWGSGGTDTQYF. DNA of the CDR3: TGTGCCAGCGCCCTATGGGGTAGCGGGGGTACAGATACGCAGTATTTT.

The CDR3 DNA reads TGTGCCTGGAGTGTCGGGCGGGAGAATACTGAAGCTTTCTTT. Translation: CAWSVGRENTEAFF. The chain couples TRBV30 to TRBJ1-1; D remains unclear. The V and J ends lost 0 bases and 5 bases respectively, with 13 bases between them. This CDR3 region has 14 residues. CDR1 GTSNPN and CDR2 SVGIG come from the germline V gene (reference sequence).

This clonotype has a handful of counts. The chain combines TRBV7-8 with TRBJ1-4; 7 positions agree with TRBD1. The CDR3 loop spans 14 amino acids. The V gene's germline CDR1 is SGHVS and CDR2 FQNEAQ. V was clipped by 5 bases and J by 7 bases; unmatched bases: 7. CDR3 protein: CASSPRQGVEKLFF. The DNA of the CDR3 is TGTGCCAGCAGCCCACGACAGGGAGTTGAAAAACTGTTTTTT. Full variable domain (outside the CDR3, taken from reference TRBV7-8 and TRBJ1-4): GAGVSQSPRYKVAKRGQDVALRCDPISGHVSLFWYQQALGQGPEFLTYFQNEAQLDKSGLPSDRFFAERPEGSVSTLKIQRTQQEDSAVYLCASSPRQGVEKLFFGSGTQLSVL.

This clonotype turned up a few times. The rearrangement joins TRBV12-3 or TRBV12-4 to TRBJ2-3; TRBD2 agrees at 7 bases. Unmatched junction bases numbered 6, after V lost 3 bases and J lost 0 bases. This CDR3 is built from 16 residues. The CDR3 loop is CASSFGTGRSTDTQYF. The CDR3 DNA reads TGTGCCAGCAGTTTCGGGACCGGGAGGAGCACAGATACGCAGTATTTT.

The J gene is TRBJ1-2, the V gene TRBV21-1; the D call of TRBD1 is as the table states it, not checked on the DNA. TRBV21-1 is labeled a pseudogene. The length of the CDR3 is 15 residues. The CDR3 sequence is CASSKSVTGIDGYTF. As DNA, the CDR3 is TGTGCCAGCAGCAAATCCGTGACAGGGATAGATGGCTACACCTTC.

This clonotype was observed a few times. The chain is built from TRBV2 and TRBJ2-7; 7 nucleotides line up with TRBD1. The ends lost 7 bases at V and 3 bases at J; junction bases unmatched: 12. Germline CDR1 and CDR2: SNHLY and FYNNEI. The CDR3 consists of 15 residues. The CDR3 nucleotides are TGTGCCAGCATAGGACTCGGGACAGAAAGCTACGAGCAGTACTTC. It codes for CASIGLGTESYEQYF.

The chain's CDR3 is CASSPRWGGGETQYF. In DNA form, the CDR3 reads TGTGCCAGCAGCCCACGATGGGGGGGTGGAGAGACCCAGTACTTC. V usage is TRBV11-2 and J usage is TRBJ2-5, with 7 bases fitting TRBD2. This CDR3 has 15 amino acids. The V gene's germline CDR1 is SGHAT and CDR2 FQNNGV. V lost 5 bases and J lost 4; bases outside the gene matches: 10.

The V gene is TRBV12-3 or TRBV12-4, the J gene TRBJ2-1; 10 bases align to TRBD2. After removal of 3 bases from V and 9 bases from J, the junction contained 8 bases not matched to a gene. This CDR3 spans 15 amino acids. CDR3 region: CASSFRLAGDSEQFF. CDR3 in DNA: TGTGCCAGCAGTTTTCGGCTAGCGGGAGACAGTGAGCAGTTCTTC.

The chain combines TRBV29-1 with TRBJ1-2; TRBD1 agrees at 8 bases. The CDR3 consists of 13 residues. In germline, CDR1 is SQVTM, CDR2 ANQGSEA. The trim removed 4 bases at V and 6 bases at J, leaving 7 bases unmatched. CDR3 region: CSVGAEDRDGYTF. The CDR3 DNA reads TGCAGCGTTGGGGCGGAGGACAGGGATGGCTACACCTTC.

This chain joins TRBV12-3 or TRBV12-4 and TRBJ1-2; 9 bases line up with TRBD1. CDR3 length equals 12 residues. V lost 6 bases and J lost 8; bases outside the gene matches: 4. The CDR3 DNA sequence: TGTGCCAGCAGGGGACAGGGACGCGGCTACACCTTC. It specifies CASRGQGRGYTF.

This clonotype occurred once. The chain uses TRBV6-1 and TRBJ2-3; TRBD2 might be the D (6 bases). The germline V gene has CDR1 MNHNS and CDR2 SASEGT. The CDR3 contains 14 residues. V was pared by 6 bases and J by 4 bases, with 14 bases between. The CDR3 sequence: CASRVVGGPDTQYF. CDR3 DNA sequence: TGTGCCAGCAGAGTAGTGGGAGGACCAGATACGCAGTATTTT.

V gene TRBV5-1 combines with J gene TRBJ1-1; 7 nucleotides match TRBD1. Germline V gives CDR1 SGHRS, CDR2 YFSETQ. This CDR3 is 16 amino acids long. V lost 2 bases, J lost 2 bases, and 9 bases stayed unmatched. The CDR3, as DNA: TGCGCCAGCAGCTTCTATTGGGACAGAACAAACACTGAAGCTTTCTTT. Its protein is CASSFYWDRTNTEAFF.

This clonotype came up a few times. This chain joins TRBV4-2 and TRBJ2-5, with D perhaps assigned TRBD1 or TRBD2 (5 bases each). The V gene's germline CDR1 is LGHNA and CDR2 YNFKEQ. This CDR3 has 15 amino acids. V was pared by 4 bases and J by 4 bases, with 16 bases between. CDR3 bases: TGTGCCAGCAGCCCAGAACCCGGGACCGGAGAGACCCAGTACTTC. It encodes CASSPEPGTGETQYF.

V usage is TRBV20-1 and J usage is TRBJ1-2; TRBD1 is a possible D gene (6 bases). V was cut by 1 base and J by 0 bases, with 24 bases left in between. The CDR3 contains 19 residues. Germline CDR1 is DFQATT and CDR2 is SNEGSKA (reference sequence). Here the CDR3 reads CSARGVGGRVLEANYGYTF. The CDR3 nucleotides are TGCAGTGCTAGAGGAGTTGGGGGCAGGGTCCTAGAAGCTAACTATGGCTACACCTTC.

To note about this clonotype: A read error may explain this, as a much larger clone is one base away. The DNA of the CDR3 is TGTGCCAGCAGCTTATGGACAGATGCGCAGTATTTT. Protein: CASSLWTDAQYF. The V call is TRBV7-2, the J call TRBJ2-3; perhaps TRBD1 as D (6 bases). The CDR3 runs to 12 residues. Germline V gene data show CDR1 as SGHTA and CDR2 as FQGNSA.

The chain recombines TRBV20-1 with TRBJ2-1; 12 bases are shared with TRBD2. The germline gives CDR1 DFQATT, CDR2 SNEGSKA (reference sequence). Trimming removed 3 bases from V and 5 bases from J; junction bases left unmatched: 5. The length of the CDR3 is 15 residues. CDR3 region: CSASGGLAGHNEQFF. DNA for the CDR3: TGCAGTGCTAGCGGGGGACTAGCGGGCCACAATGAGCAGTTCTTC.